This TCR beta chain is from a study of preoperative IRX-2 immunotherapy in early breast cancer. Repertoires were generated with immunoSEQ multiplex PCR, while TCRdb's copy carries only in-frame clones and drops some. The data hold roughly 25,000 clones, with approximately 92% observed a single time. The treatment here: preoperative locoregional IRX-2 cytokine immunotherapy. This phase Ib study tested locoregional IRX-2 cytokine immunotherapy given before surgery. From germline, CDR1 is LNHDA and CDR2 SQIVND (reference sequence). V lost 1 base and J lost 5, with 15 bases in between. The CDR3 has 15 residues.

The sample consisted of tumor tissue, taken after IRX-2 immunotherapy. The TCR comes from a human donor with breast cancer. The genes are TRBV19 and TRBJ2-7; D gene ambiguous. CDR3 nucleotide sequence: TGTGCCAGTAGTATAGCGAGCAGTTCCTTGGACGAGCAGTACTTC. It is translated as CASSIASSSLDEQYF.